Sequencing of this T cell receptor beta chain was carried out in a study of regulatory T cells in long-lasting Graves disease. This CDR3 has 13 residues. V lost 2 bases and J lost 6, with 11 bases in between. The germline V gene has CDR1 MGHRA and CDR2 YSYEKL. Indicated time point: newly diagnosed GD, antithyroid drugs for less than 3 months. Generation of the TCR library employed RNA extracted from PBMCs. Criteria from the American Thyroid Association guidelines were applied to diagnose Graves' disease. Library construction for TCR beta used iRepertoire HTBI primers and Arm-PCR of CDR3 regions. TCRdb itself ran the multiplex PCR reads through MiXCR, one entry per CDR3 protein. The sample has some 400,000 distinct CDR3 sequences, approximately 15% seen once; the top ten hold over 15%. This clonotype was observed a few times. The same data also went into a second study, on T cells in Graves' hyperthyroidism and ophthalmopathy.

The chain employs TRBV4-1 and TRBJ2-7; D remains unclear. Sequencing used peripheral blood mononuclear cells (PBMCs), obtained at new diagnosis, from a patient treated with antithyroid drugs. The sequence was obtained from a woman aged 25 to 39 with Graves disease. CDR3 sequence (DNA): TGCGCCAGCAGCCAAACCCATCTTTCCGAGCAGTACTTC. This translates into CASSQTHLSEQYF.